This TCR beta chain was observed in a study of tumor-infiltrating lymphocytes in primary liver carcinoma (dated by TCRdb to 2016 to 2017). Turning to the overall study: Between late 2015 and early 2016, 5 or 6 patients in China with histopathologically diagnosed primary liver carcinoma had their tumors surgically resected. Of the five patients, three men and two women aged 30 to 69 years, four had hepatocellular carcinoma and one had combined HCC and intrahepatic cholangiocarcinoma. The five patients had tumors staged T1-T3 N0M0, with maximum diameters ranging from roughly 4.2 to 11 cm. Each sample produced roughly 3.5 to 7.5 million productive TCRbeta reads, and read depth showed no significant difference between tissue types. Across five regions of each liver tumor, along with adjacent normal tissue and blood, the study brought together TCRbeta repertoire sequencing, expression microarrays and whole-exome sequencing. A total of approximately 35 specimens from 5 patients, comprising approximately 25 tumor regions, 5 adjacent noncancerous liver tissues and 5 peripheral blood samples, were covered by TCRbeta repertoire sequencing. High reproducibility was observed for the technical replicate repertoires, with mean shared-clone rates near 0.89 and correlation coefficients above 0.95.

TCRbeta-specific cDNA was reverse-transcribed from about 500 ng total RNA using a constant-region primer and ProtoScript II reverse transcriptase. Construction of the TCRbeta libraries relied on three nested rounds of multiplex PCR, following a slightly modified ARM-PCR procedure. Multiplex TRBV1-TRBV30 forward primers and a Cbeta reverse primer were used in the first two PCR rounds, each of which was run for approximately 10 cycles. Sample barcodes and Illumina adapters were attached in a final 25-cycle PCR using Deep VentR polymerase. Before sequencing, amplicons between 200 and 500 bp were purified from gel using a QIAquick gel extraction kit. The TCRbeta amplicons were sequenced with 250-bp paired-end reads on an Illumina HiSeq 2500. The authors processed their data as follows. Reads were quality-trimmed with Trimmomatic v0.33, and paired reads were merged with FLASH v1.2.11 to recover full CDR3 sequences. V, D and J germline segments were assigned to the rearranged TCRbeta sequences using MiGEC v1.2.1b. Clonotype statistics and Shannon-Wiener diversity indices were computed with VDJtools v1.0.0. To reduce sampling bias, subsequent analyses other than the diversity analysis used only the 250 most abundant clonotypes in each sample. TCRdb trimmed the raw reads at Q25, called clones with MiXCR and kept productive beta chains. Here each entry gathers all rows of one CDR3 protein and keeps the most common genes and DNA. These V and J calls originate from TCRdb's pipeline instead of the authors' own analysis. The sample contains about 320,000 distinct CDR3 sequences, nearly 60% of them found a single time. The ten most abundant clones make up over 15% of the sample.

Of note for this clonotype: Its antigen is unknown. Base qualities were left out, and no much larger clone turns up one base away.

Results the study describes overall, beyond this receptor: Only the TCR beta chain was sequenced, so true repertoire diversity is likely underestimated because unpaired alpha chains were not captured. A significantly larger repertoire fraction was made up by the top 250 clones in tumors than in blood (p = 0.039). Because the samples were bulk and unsorted, CD4+ and CD8+ T cell repertoires could not be compared. Only four or five patients were included in the study, and the authors note that the findings should be validated in a larger study. Consistent with antigen-driven expansion, pairs of tumor regions showed higher repertoire overlap (mean roughly 35%) than either tumor-adjacent pairs (around 17%) or tumor-blood pairs (roughly 14%).

TRIzol reagent was used to extract blood RNA from unsorted whole blood, while the DNeasy Blood & Tissue kit provided the germline DNA. Patients had chronic HBV infection and were treatment-naive at sampling. Before surgery, roughly 4.2 milliliters of peripheral blood were drawn into K2EDTA tubes. Spanning cysteine to phenylalanine, the CDR3 consists of 17 amino acids. Just the 51-base CDR3 DNA is kept, in frame starting at base 1. The germline V end is reduced by 1 base and the J end by 8 bases; junction bases left unmatched: 14. Looking up the germline V gene (reference sequence) yields CDR1 MNHNY and CDR2 SVGAGI.

The V and J segments used are TRBV6-6 and TRBJ2-1, and 7 bases in between align with TRBD2. The sequencing input was peripheral blood. The TCR originated in a woman aged 25 to 45 with primary liver carcinoma and hepatitis B virus infection. CDR3 loop: CASSYFPGAGRNDEQFF. At the DNA level, the sequence is TGTGCCAGCAGTTACTTCCCAGGAGCGGGACGTAACGATGAGCAGTTCTTC.